The clone carrying this T cell receptor beta chain was detected a few times. Antigen: not known. The use of previously described methods and listed TCR primers produced the bulk TCR libraries. A single record per CDR3 protein comes from TCRdb applying MiXCR to the PCR reads. This repertoire shows fewer than 350,000 distinct CDR3 sequences, roughly a quarter found once; its top ten account for 0.74%. The data were obtained in a study of molecular identifiers for immune sequencing clone quantification. From germline, CDR1 is KGHSH and CDR2 LQKENI. The CDR3 has 17 residues. The ends were cut back, 3 bases at V and 5 bases at J, with 20 bases in the middle. Study findings and constraints: Spiked Jurkat TCR RNA from one cell was reportedly detectable among over 800,000 naive cells.

The TCR was taken from a human donor in good health. Some libraries in this study had Jurkat cell RNA spiked in. V and J are TRBV18 and TRBJ1-5; tentative D call: TRBD1 (6 bases). What was sequenced was naive CD8+ T cells from blood, with Jurkat cell RNA spiked in. Subset indicated: FACS-sorted CD8+CD4-CCR7+CD45RA+ naive T cells. CDR3 nucleotides: TGTGCCAGCTCACCCCACGATCCCGGACAGCCATATCAGCCCCAGCATTTT. Protein: CASSPHDPGQPYQPQHF. Together with reference TRBV18 and TRBJ1-5, the CDR3 gives the full variable domain: NAGVMQNPRHLVRRRGQEARLRCSPMKGHSHVYWYRQLPEEGLKFMVYLQKENIIDESGMPKERFSAEFPKEGPSILRIQQVVRGDSAAYFCASSPHDPGQPYQPQHFGDGTRLSIL.